This paragraph reports one T cell receptor beta chain. V shed 4 bases, J shed 5 bases, and the junction held 9 bases outside the gene matches. CDR1 is SGHTA, CDR2 FQGNSA, per germline. The CDR3 spans 16 residues. This sample was taken from a study of CD4 and CD8 cells across lung adenocarcinoma regions. TCRdb reprocessed the PCR reads with MiXCR, giving one entry per CDR3 protein. The sample contains 3,300 or so distinct CDR3 sequences, 64% of which appear only once. Sequencing was carried out using CD4+ T cells from the margin of a lung tumor. This TCR derives from a female donor with lung adenocarcinoma. The CD4 and CD8 labels of this study may be unreliable. The chain has TRBV7-2 and TRBJ2-3; 10 bases line up with TRBD2. CDR3 region: CASSSQASGSGDTQYF. As DNA, the CDR3 is TGTGCCAGCAGCTCCCAAGCTAGCGGGAGTGGAGATACGCAGTATTTT. Based on the CDR3 plus reference TRBV7-2 and TRBJ2-3, the full variable domain is GAGVSQSPSNKVTEKGKDVELRCDPISGHTALYWYRQSLGQGLEFLIYFQGNSAPDKSGLPSDRFSAERTGGSVSTLTIQRTQQEDSAVYLCASSSQASGSGDTQYFGPGTRLTVL.